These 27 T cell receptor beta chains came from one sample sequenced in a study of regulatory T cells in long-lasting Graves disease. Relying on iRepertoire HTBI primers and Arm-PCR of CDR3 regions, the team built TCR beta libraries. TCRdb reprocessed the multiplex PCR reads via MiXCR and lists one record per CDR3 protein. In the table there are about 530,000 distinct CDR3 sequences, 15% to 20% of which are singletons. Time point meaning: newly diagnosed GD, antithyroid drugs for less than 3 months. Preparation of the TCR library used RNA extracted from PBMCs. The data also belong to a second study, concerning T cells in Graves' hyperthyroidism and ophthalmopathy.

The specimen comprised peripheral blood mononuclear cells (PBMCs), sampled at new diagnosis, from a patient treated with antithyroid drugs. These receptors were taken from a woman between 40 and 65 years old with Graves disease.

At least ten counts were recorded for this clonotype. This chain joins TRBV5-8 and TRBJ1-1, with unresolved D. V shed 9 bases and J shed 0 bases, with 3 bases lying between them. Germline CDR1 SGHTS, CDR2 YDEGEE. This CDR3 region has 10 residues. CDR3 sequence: CATMNTEAFF. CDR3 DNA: TGTGCCACCATGAACACTGAAGCTTTCTTT.

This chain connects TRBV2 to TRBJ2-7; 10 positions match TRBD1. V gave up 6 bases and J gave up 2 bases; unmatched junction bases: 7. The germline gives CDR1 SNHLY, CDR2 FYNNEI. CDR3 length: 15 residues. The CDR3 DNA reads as TGTGCCAGCAGCGCCGGGACAGGGGCTCCCTACGAGCAGTACTTC. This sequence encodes CASSAGTGAPYEQYF.

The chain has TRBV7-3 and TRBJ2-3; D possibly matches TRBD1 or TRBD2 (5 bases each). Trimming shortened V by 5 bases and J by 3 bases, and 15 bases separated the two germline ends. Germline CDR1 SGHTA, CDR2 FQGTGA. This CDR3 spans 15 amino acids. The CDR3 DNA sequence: TGTGCCAGCAGCCCCTTTGGGGGTGAAACAGATACGCAGTATTTT. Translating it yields CASSPFGGETDTQYF. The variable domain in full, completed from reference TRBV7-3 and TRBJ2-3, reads GAGVSQTPSNKVTEKGKYVELRCDPISGHTALYWYRQSLGQGPEFLIYFQGTGAADDSGLPNDRFFAVRPEGSVSTLKIQRTERGDSAVYLCASSPFGGETDTQYFGPGTRLTVL.

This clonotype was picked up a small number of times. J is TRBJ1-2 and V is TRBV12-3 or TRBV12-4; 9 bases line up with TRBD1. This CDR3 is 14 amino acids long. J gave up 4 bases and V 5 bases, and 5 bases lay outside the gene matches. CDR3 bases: TGTGCCAGCAGTACAGGACAGGGGATCTATGGCTACACCTTC. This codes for CASSTGQGIYGYTF.

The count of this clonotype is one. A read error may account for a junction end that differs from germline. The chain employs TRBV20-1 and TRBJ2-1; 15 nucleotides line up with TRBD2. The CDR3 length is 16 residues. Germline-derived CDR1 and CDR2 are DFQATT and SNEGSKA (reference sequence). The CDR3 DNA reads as TGCGGTGCGGTAGTTGGACTAGCGGGGGGGCCAAATGAGCAGTTCTTC. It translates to CGAVVGLAGGPNEQFF.

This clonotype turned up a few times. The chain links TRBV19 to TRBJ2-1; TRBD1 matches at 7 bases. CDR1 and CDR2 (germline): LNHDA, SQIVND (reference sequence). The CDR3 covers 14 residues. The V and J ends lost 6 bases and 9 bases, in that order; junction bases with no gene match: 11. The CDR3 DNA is TGTGCCAGTAGACAGGGGCTTTATGGGGGTGAGCAGTTCTTC. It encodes CASRQGLYGGEQFF.

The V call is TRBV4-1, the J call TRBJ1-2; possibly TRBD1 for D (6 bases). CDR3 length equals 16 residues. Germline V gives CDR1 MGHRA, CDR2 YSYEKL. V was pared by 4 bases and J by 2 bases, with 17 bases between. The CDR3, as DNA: TGCGCCAGCAGCCGCCCGGGGAGACAGGAGAACTATGGCTACACCTTC. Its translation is CASSRPGRQENYGYTF.

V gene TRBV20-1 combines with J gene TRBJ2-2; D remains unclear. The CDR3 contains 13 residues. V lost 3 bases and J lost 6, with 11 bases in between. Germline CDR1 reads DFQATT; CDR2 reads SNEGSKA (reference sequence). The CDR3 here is CSASDQEPGELFF. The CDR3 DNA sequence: TGCAGTGCTAGTGATCAGGAGCCCGGGGAGCTGTTTTTT.

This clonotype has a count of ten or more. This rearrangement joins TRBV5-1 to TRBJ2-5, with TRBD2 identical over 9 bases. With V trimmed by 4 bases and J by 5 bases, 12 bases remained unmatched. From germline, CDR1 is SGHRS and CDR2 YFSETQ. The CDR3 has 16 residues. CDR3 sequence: CASSPQEAGGVETQYF. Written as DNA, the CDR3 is TGCGCCAGCAGCCCACAAGAGGCGGGAGGGGTGGAGACCCAGTACTTC.

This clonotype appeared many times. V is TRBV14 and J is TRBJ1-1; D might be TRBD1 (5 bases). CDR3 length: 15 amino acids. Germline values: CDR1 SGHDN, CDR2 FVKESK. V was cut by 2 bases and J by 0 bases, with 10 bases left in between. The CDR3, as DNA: TGTGCCAGCAGCCAATTCGCGGGGGTGAACACTGAAGCTTTCTTT. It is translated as CASSQFAGVNTEAFF.

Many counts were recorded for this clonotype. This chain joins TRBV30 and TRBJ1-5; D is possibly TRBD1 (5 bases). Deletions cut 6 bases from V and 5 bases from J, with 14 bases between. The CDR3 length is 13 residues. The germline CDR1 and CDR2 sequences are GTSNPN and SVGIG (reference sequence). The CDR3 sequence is CACSRGLDQPQHF. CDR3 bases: TGTGCCTGCTCTAGGGGCTTGGATCAGCCCCAGCATTTT.

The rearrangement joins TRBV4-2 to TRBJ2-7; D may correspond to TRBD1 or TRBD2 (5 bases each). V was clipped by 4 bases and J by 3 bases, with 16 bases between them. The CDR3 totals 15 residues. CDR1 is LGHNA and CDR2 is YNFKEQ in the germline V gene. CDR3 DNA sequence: TGTGCCAGCAGCCCCCGGGGCGCGGAAATCTACGAGCAGTACTTC. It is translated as CASSPRGAEIYEQYF.

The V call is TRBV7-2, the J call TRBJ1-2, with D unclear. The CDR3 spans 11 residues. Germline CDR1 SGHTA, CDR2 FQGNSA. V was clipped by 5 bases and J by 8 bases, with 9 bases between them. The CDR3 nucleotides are TGTGCCAGCAGCCGACTCAGGGGCTACACCTTC. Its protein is CASSRLRGYTF.

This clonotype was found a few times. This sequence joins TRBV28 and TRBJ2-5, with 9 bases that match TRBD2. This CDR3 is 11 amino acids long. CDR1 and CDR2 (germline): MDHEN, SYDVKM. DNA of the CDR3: TGTAGCGGGGGGCCGAGGGGGACCCAGTACTTC. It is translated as CSGGPRGTQYF.

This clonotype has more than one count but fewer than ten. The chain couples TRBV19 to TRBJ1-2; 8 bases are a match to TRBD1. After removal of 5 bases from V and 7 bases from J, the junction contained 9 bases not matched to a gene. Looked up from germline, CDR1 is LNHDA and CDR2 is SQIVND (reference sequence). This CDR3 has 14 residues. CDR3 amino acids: CASSPWDRSPGYTF. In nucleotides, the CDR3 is TGTGCCAGTAGTCCATGGGACAGGTCCCCTGGCTACACCTTC.

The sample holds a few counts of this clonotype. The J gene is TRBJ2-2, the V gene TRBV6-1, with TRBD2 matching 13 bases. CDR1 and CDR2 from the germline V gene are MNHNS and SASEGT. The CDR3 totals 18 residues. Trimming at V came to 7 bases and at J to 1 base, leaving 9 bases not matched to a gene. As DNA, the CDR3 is TGTGCCAGCAAGCCGACTAGCGGGGGGTTATTGAACACCGGGGAGCTGTTTTTT. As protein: CASKPTSGGLLNTGELFF.

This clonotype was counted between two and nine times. The CDR3: CSVDRTGGHIGTEAFF. In DNA form, the CDR3 reads TGCAGCGTCGACCGGACAGGGGGCCATATCGGCACTGAAGCTTTCTTT. V usage is TRBV29-1 and J usage is TRBJ1-1; 11 nucleotides align to TRBD1. V shed 6 bases, J shed 4 bases, and the junction held 13 bases outside the gene matches. Germline V gene lookup returns CDR1 SQVTM and CDR2 ANQGSEA. The CDR3 totals 16 residues.

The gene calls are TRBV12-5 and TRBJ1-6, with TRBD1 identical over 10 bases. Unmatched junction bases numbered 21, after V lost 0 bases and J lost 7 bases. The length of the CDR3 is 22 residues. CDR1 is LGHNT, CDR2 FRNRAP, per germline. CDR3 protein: CASGLVLPRLDRGIQGNSPLHF. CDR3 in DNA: TGTGCTAGTGGTTTGGTACTCCCCCGGTTGGACAGGGGGATCCAGGGCAATTCACCCCTCCACTTT.

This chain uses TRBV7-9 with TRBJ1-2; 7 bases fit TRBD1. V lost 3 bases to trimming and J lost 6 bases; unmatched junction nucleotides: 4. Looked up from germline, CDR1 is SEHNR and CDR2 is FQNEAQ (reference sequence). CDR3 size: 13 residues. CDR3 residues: CASSFTGVDGYTF. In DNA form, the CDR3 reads TGTGCCAGCAGCTTCACAGGGGTTGATGGCTACACCTTC.

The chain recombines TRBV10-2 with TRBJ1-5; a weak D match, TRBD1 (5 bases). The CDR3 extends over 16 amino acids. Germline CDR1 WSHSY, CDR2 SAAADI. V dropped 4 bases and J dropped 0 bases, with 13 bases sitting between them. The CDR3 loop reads CASSVRGGDSNQPQHF. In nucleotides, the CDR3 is TGCGCCAGCAGTGTTAGGGGAGGAGATAGCAATCAGCCCCAGCATTTT.

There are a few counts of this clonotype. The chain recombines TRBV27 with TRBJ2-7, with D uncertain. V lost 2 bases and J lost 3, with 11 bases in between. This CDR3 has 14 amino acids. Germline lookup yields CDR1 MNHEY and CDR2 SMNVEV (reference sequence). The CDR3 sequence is CASSLAVGYYEQYF. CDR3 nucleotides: TGTGCCAGCAGTTTAGCGGTGGGGTACTACGAGCAGTACTTC.

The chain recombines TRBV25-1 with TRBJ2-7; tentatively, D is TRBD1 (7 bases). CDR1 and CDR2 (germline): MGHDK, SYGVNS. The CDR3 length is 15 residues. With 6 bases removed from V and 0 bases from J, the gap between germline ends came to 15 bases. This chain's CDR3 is CASSPRGDSSYEQYF. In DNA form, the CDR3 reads TGTGCCAGCAGCCCCAGGGGGGATAGCTCCTACGAGCAGTACTTC.

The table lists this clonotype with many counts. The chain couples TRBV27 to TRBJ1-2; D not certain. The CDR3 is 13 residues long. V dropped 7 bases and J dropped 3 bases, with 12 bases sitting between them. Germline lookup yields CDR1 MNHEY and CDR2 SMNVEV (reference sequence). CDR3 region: CASKGPGHYGYTF. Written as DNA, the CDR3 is TGTGCCAGCAAGGGCCCGGGCCACTATGGCTACACCTTC.

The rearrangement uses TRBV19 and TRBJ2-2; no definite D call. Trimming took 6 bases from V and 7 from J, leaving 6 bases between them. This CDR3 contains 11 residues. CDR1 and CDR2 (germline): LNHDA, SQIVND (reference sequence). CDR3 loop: CASSPLGELFF. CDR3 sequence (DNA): TGTGCCAGTAGCCCGCTCGGGGAGCTGTTTTTT.

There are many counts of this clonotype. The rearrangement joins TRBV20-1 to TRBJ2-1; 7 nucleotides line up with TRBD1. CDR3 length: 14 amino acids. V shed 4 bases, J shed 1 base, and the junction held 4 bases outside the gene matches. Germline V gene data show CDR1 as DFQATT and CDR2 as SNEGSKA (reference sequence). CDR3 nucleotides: TGCAGTGCTACGACAGGGCTTTCCTACAATGAGCAGTTCTTC. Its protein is CSATTGLSYNEQFF.

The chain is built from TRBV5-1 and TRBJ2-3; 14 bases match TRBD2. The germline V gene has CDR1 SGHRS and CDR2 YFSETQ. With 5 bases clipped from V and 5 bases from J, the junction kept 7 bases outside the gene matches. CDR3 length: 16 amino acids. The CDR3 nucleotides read TGCGCCAGCAGATCGACTAGCGGGGGGGCTAGAGATACGCAGTATTTT. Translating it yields CASRSTSGGARDTQYF.

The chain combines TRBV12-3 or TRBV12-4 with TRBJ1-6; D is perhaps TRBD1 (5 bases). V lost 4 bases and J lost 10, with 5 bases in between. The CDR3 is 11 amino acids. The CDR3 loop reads CASSWGSPLHF. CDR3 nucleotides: TGTGCCAGCAGTTGGGGGTCACCCCTCCACTTT.